The 32 T cell receptor beta chains below all came from one sample that was sequenced in a study of CD8+ T cells in alopecia areata. Extraction and reverse transcription of RNA yielded cDNA as the sequencing template. Data came from immunoSEQ multiplex PCR; TCRdb stores just in-frame clones and leaves some out. The table includes approximately 210,000 clones, approximately 72% detected once. As for treatment: oral pan-JAK inhibitor, 5-10 mg twice daily. The source material was CD4+ T cells sorted from blood, sampled around week 44, from a patient treated with tofacitinib. These receptors came from a human donor with alopecia areata.

The gene calls are TRBV12-5 and TRBJ1-1; no clear D gene. Between the trimmed V and J ends, which lost 6 bases and 4 bases, there was a span of 15 bases. This CDR3 contains 14 residues. CDR1 and CDR2 from the germline V gene are LGHNT and FRNRAP. The CDR3 nucleotides are TGTGCTAGTGGCTCGGACGCCCGAGGCACTGAAGCTTTCTTT. This codes for CASGSDARGTEAFF.

The V and J genes are TRBV15 and TRBJ2-3, with D uncertain. The CDR3 is 14 residues long. Germline CDR1 and CDR2: LNHNV and YYDKDF (reference sequence). V was trimmed by 1 base and J by 6 bases, leaving 11 bases between them. CDR3 sequence reads: CATSRVASRDTQYF. The CDR3 nucleotides are TGTGCCACCAGCAGAGTGGCTAGTAGGGATACGCAGTATTTT.

This clone showed up just a few times. DNA for the CDR3: TGTGCCAGCAGCTGGACAGGGAGGGAAAAACTGTTTTTT. Protein sequence: CASSWTGREKLFF. The J gene is TRBJ1-4, the V gene TRBV5-5, with TRBD1 identical over 8 bases. The CDR3 is 13 amino acids. Germline CDR1 SGHKS, CDR2 YYEKEE (reference sequence). V lost 3 bases and J lost 8; bases outside the gene matches: 3.

The chain uses TRBV27 and TRBJ1-2; perhaps TRBD1 as D (6 bases). The germline V gene encodes CDR1 MNHEY and CDR2 SMNVEV (reference sequence). Trimming took 5 bases from V and 2 from J, leaving 9 bases between them. The length of the CDR3 is 13 residues. The CDR3 DNA reads TGTGCCAGCAGTGAGCAGGGGAACTATGGCTACACCTTC. This translates into CASSEQGNYGYTF.

The chain recombines TRBV4-3 with TRBJ1-5; a possible D gene is TRBD1 (6 bases). The length of the CDR3 is 18 residues. V was clipped by 4 bases and J by 1 base, with 20 bases between them. From germline, CDR1 is LGHNA and CDR2 YSLEER. CDR3 sequence reads: CASSPEGGLGRSNQPQHF. The CDR3 DNA sequence: TGCGCCAGCAGCCCAGAGGGGGGATTAGGGAGAAGCAATCAGCCCCAGCATTTT.

This clone was seen only once. This rearrangement joins TRBV5-1 to TRBJ2-1, with 8 bases aligning to TRBD2. Germline V gene data show CDR1 as SGHRS and CDR2 as YFSETQ. With V trimmed by 0 bases and J by 5 bases, 4 bases remained unmatched. The CDR3 totals 15 residues. The CDR3 DNA sequence: TGCGCCAGCAGCTTGGACCTAGCGGGTGACAATGAGCAGTTCTTC. It encodes CASSLDLAGDNEQFF.

This clone was counted between two and nine times. The V gene is TRBV2, the J gene TRBJ2-3; 9 positions match TRBD2. The V and J ends lost 8 bases and 4 bases, in that order; junction bases with no gene match: 4. The germline CDR1 and CDR2 sequences are SNHLY and FYNNEI. This CDR3 has 13 residues. The CDR3 protein is CASAGGQADTQYF. The CDR3 nucleotides read TGTGCCAGCGCGGGGGGGCAAGCAGATACGCAGTATTTT.

This clone was counted between two and nine times. The V and J genes are TRBV29-1 and TRBJ2-3; TRBD1 might be the D (5 bases). Per the germline V gene, CDR1 is SQVTM and CDR2 is ANQGSEA. This CDR3 contains 13 residues. V was pared by 6 bases and J by 1 base, with 11 bases between. The CDR3 bases are TGCAGCGTCTCTCAGGGTGGCACAGATACGCAGTATTTT. Translated: CSVSQGGTDTQYF.

The chain is built from TRBV4-3 and TRBJ2-1; 7 bases are a match to TRBD2. The CDR3 length is 15 residues. The J segment lost 6 bases and the V segment lost 0 bases, leaving 5 bases of the junction unmatched. In germline, CDR1 is LGHNA, CDR2 YSLEER. CDR3 nucleotide sequence: TGCGCCAGCAGCCAAGAGGCAGGGAGGGTCAATGAGCAGTTCTTC. It specifies CASSQEAGRVNEQFF.

The rearrangement joins TRBV29-1 to TRBJ1-5, with D perhaps matching TRBD1 (6 bases). Trimming stripped 3 bases from V and 6 bases from J, with 12 bases between. Germline assignment: CDR1 SQVTM and CDR2 ANQGSEA. There are 13 residues in the CDR3. The CDR3 reads CSVDGGVGQPQHF. CDR3 DNA sequence: TGCAGCGTTGACGGGGGCGTGGGTCAGCCCCAGCATTTT.

The V gene is TRBV5-4, the J gene TRBJ1-2, with unresolved D. The CDR3 sequence is 13 residues long. V lost 0 bases and J 8 bases, leaving 11 bases between the germline ends. The germline V gene encodes CDR1 SGHNT and CDR2 YYREEE (reference sequence). The CDR3 nucleotides read TGTGCCAGCAGCTTGGGGCAGGTTCAAGGCTACACCTTC. It yields the protein CASSLGQVQGYTF.

This clone appeared many times. This rearrangement joins TRBV7-7 to TRBJ2-7; 7 nucleotides line up with TRBD1. CDR1 SSHAT and CDR2 FNYEAQ come from the germline V gene (reference sequence). The CDR3 is 13 residues long. Germline trimming cut 0 bases from V and 6 bases from J; bases unmatched to any gene: 2. The CDR3 coding sequence is TGTGCCAGCAGCTTAGCTGCAGGGGGCGAGCAGTACTTC. It codes for CASSLAAGGEQYF.

This clone was recorded only once. The V call is TRBV5-1, the J call TRBJ1-2; possible D gene TRBD1, 6 bases. The CDR3 totals 13 residues. V lost 3 bases and J lost 2, with 8 bases in between. CDR1 is SGHRS, CDR2 YFSETQ, per germline. CDR3 DNA sequence: TGCGCCAGCAGCTGGACAGACAACTATGGCTACACCTTC. Its protein product is CASSWTDNYGYTF.

This chain uses TRBV2 with TRBJ2-3; possibly TRBD2 for D (5 bases). V was cut by 7 bases and J by 0 bases, with 11 bases left in between. Germline V gene data show CDR1 as SNHLY and CDR2 as FYNNEI. There are 14 residues in the CDR3. DNA of the CDR3: TGTGCCAGCACGTCGGGAAGGAGCACAGATACGCAGTATTTT. This codes for CASTSGRSTDTQYF. The full variable domain, completed using reference TRBV2 and TRBJ2-3, is EPEVTQTPSHQVTQMGQEVILRCVPISNHLYFYWYRQILGQKVEFLVSFYNNEISEKSEIFDDQFSVERPDGSNFTLKIRSTKLEDSAMYFCASTSGRSTDTQYFGPGTRLTVL.

The chain recombines TRBV29-1 with TRBJ1-2; 7 bases are shared with TRBD1. This CDR3 region has 15 residues. Per the germline V gene, CDR1 is SQVTM and CDR2 is ANQGSEA. V trimming: 5 bases; J trimming: 2 bases; junction bases outside the gene matches: 11. The CDR3 coding sequence is TGCAGCGTTCCCCATGGCGGGACAGTCAACTATGGCTACACCTTC. Translation: CSVPHGGTVNYGYTF.

This clone has a handful of counts. The chain employs TRBV29-1 and TRBJ2-3; D gene ambiguous. Trimming stripped 3 bases from V and 3 bases from J, with 7 bases between. CDR3 size: 12 residues. Per germline, CDR1 SQVTM and CDR2 ANQGSEA. As DNA, the CDR3 is TGCAGCGTTGACTCTAATACAGATACGCAGTATTTT. Its translation: CSVDSNTDTQYF.

The chain links TRBV30 to TRBJ1-2; no reliable D call. Trimming pared 0 bases from V and 8 bases from J, leaving 10 bases between. The CDR3 extends over 12 amino acids. Germline loops: CDR1 GTSNPN, CDR2 SVGIG (reference sequence). CDR3 protein: CAWSVQSGGYTF. The CDR3 DNA follows: TGTGCCTGGAGTGTACAATCGGGCGGCTACACCTTC.

V gene TRBV7-3 combines with J gene TRBJ2-6, with 7 nucleotides matching TRBD1. The CDR3 sequence is 16 residues long. With V trimmed by 4 bases and J by 3 bases, 6 bases remained unmatched. The germline V gene encodes CDR1 SGHTA and CDR2 FQGTGA. This CDR3 is CASSSLGGGGANVLTF. CDR3 in DNA: TGTGCCAGCAGCTCACTAGGGGGCGGTGGGGCCAACGTCCTGACTTTC.

The V gene is TRBV30, the J gene TRBJ2-3; 8 bases map to TRBD2. Germline CDR1 and CDR2: GTSNPN and SVGIG (reference sequence). Germline trimming cut 4 bases from V and 6 bases from J; bases unmatched to any gene: 9. The CDR3 is 14 residues long. CDR3 DNA: TGTGCCTGGACCCCGGGACTAGGCGCTGATACGCAGTATTTT. This encodes CAWTPGLGADTQYF.

V usage is TRBV2 and J usage is TRBJ2-1; D unclear. The CDR3 spans 14 residues. Trimming removed 6 bases at V and 4 bases at J, with 13 bases between. The germline gives CDR1 SNHLY, CDR2 FYNNEI. The CDR3 region is CASRGTDGYNEQFF. The CDR3 nucleotides are TGTGCCAGCAGAGGAACAGACGGGTACAATGAGCAGTTCTTC.

The chain uses TRBV29-1 and TRBJ2-3; TRBD2 matches at 7 bases. J lost 5 bases, V lost 6 bases, and 8 bases had no gene match. The CDR3 has 13 residues. Germline CDR1 SQVTM, CDR2 ANQGSEA. This chain's CDR3 is CSVDRLAEDTQYF. The CDR3 DNA follows: TGCAGCGTGGATAGACTAGCTGAAGATACGCAGTATTTT.

The chain recombines TRBV6-1 with TRBJ2-2; D is perhaps TRBD1 (6 bases). V lost 2 bases and J lost 9, with 10 bases in between. The length of the CDR3 is 13 residues. Germline lookup yields CDR1 MNHNS and CDR2 SASEGT. CDR3: CASSEQGLRELFF. CDR3 nucleotide sequence: TGTGCCAGCAGTGAACAGGGGTTACGGGAGCTGTTTTTT.

This clone has more than one count but fewer than ten. The V gene is TRBV29-1, the J gene TRBJ2-4, with unresolved D. CDR1 is SQVTM, CDR2 ANQGSEA, per germline. Between the trimmed V and J ends, which lost 5 bases and 3 bases, there was a span of 11 bases. The CDR3 runs to 13 residues. CDR3 sequence reads: CSVLGGSKNIQYF. CDR3 bases: TGCAGCGTTCTAGGTGGTAGCAAAAACATTCAGTACTTC.

Details on this clone: Other DNA sequences in this specimen translate into the identical CDR3. The V gene is TRBV2, the J gene TRBJ2-7; D is uncertain. V dropped 5 bases and J dropped 0 bases, with 2 bases sitting between them. This CDR3 has 11 residues. CDR1 is SNHLY, CDR2 FYNNEI, per germline. For the CDR3, the DNA is TGTGCCAGCAGTTCCTCCTACGAGCAGTACTTC. Its translation: CASSSSYEQYF.

The chain employs TRBV4-3 and TRBJ2-5; unclear D gene. The CDR3 is 15 residues long. V dropped 1 base and J dropped 2 bases, with 11 bases sitting between them. Germline V gene data show CDR1 as LGHNA and CDR2 as YSLEER. The CDR3 here is CASSQGGYRQETQYF. The CDR3 DNA follows: TGCGCCAGCAGCCAAGGGGGTTACAGACAAGAGACCCAGTACTTC.

This clone came up a few times. This chain links TRBV29-1 with TRBJ2-5; TRBD2 agrees at 9 bases. The CDR3 consists of 13 residues. Germline values: CDR1 SQVTM, CDR2 ANQGSEA. V shed 7 bases, J shed 0 bases, and the junction held 3 bases outside the gene matches. The CDR3 DNA reads as TGCAGCGGTAGCGGGGGACACCAAGAGACCCAGTACTTC. Translation gives CSGSGGHQETQYF.

The V call is TRBV23-1, the J call TRBJ1-3; unclear D gene. TRBV23-1 is identified as an open reading frame with a role that is uncertain. The CDR3 loop spans 16 amino acids. V dropped 0 bases and J dropped 0 bases, with 9 bases sitting between them. The CDR3 nucleotides are TGCGCCAGCAGTCAATCGTGGACGGACTCTGGAAACACCATATATTTT. Amino acid sequence: CASSQSWTDSGNTIYF.

The chain is built from TRBV29-1 and TRBJ2-3, with D perhaps TRBD1 or TRBD2 (5 bases each). V shed 3 bases and J shed 0 bases, with 10 bases lying between them. This CDR3 has 14 residues. Germline assignment: CDR1 SQVTM and CDR2 ANQGSEA. The CDR3 DNA is TGCAGCGTTGATGGGGGAGCTAGCACAGATACGCAGTATTTT. It is translated as CSVDGGASTDTQYF.

This clone has more than one count but fewer than ten. V usage is TRBV29-1 and J usage is TRBJ1-1, with 8 positions matching TRBD1. Germline CDR1 and CDR2: SQVTM and ANQGSEA. The V gene end was trimmed by 2 bases and the J gene end by 0 bases; junction bases not matched to a gene: 11. This CDR3 comprises 17 residues. The CDR3 here is CSVELRGRRNMNTEAFF. CDR3 nucleotide sequence: TGCAGCGTTGAACTCAGGGGGCGCCGGAATATGAACACTGAAGCTTTCTTT.

Details on this clone: Other DNA sequences of this sample code for an identical CDR3. This chain uses TRBV30 with TRBJ1-4; D ambiguous. Trimming cost V 0 bases and J 7 bases, with 9 bases left between them. CDR1 and CDR2 (germline): GTSNPN, SVGIG (reference sequence). The CDR3 loop spans 13 amino acids. CDR3 DNA sequence: TGTGCCTGGAGTGTCGGGAAAGGTGAAAAACTGTTTTTT. It encodes CAWSVGKGEKLFF.

The chain couples TRBV2 to TRBJ1-5; the D gene is possibly TRBD1 (6 bases). Trimming removed 4 bases from V and 0 bases from J, with 10 bases in between. Germline-derived CDR1 and CDR2 are SNHLY and FYNNEI. This CDR3 spans 15 amino acids. CDR3 nucleotide sequence: TGTGCCAGCAGTGGGGGACAAGATAGCAATCAGCCCCAGCATTTT. Translated, it gives CASSGGQDSNQPQHF.

Only a few counts were recorded for this clone. The rearrangement uses TRBV2 and TRBJ2-7, with 11 positions matching TRBD2. The CDR3 totals 14 residues. Germline values: CDR1 SNHLY, CDR2 FYNNEI. The junction had 6 bases not matched to a gene; V was cut back by 4 bases and J by 7 bases. DNA of the CDR3: TGTGCCAGCAGTGTGACTAGCGGGGCGGGAGAGCAGTACTTC. This codes for CASSVTSGAGEQYF.